This TCR beta chain was identified in a study of shared clonotypes between healthy human individuals. Looking at the study overall: Every donor yielded three CD4 naive, three CD4 memory, two CD8 naive and one CD8 memory plate.

Some clones are missing from TCRdb's copy, which holds only in-frame ones; the method was immunoSEQ multiplex PCR. The data contain about 340,000 clones, 73% of them singletons. V shed 1 base and J shed 1 base, with 4 bases lying between them. The CDR3 loop spans 14 amino acids. Germline CDR1 reads SGHTA; CDR2 reads FQGNSA. Researchers partitioned CD4+ cells into CD45RA+ naive and CD45RA-negative memory subsets. The chain is built from TRBV7-2 and TRBJ2-2; no clear D gene. The clonotype comes from a man younger than 45 in good health. Material for sequencing was memory CD4+ T cells sorted from blood. Subset of the sample: CD45RA-negative fraction. CDR3 sequence: CASSLVVNTGELFF. CDR3 nucleotides: TGTGCCAGCAGCTTAGTAGTGAACACCGGGGAGCTGTTTTTT.